The source of this T cell receptor beta chain is a study of blood T cell repertoires in COVID-19. Germline V gene lookup returns CDR1 MNHEY and CDR2 SVGAGI. V lost 4 bases to trimming and J lost 0 bases, with 10 bases between them. The CDR3 is 15 residues long. Sequencing used immunoSEQ multiplex PCR; TCRdb keeps in-frame clones, though not all of them. The table lists under 400,000 clones, approximately 89% of them singletons. The chain carries TRBV6-5 and TRBJ1-3; D is undetermined. The sequenced material came from PBMCs or T cells enriched from blood (not recorded which). The origin of this receptor is a man aged 40-49 years in a cohort exposed to, infected with or recovered from COVID-19 (not recorded which). The CDR3 reads CASSSTPHSGNTIYF. The CDR3 region has the DNA TGTGCCAGCAGTTCTACGCCGCACTCTGGAAACACCATATATTTT.